This T cell receptor beta chain was identified in a study of shared clonotypes between healthy human individuals. Generated by immunoSEQ multiplex PCR, the TCRdb table keeps only in-frame clones and is missing some. Of about 2.4 million clones detected, approximately 92% appear once; the ten largest clones hold around 0.15%. Findings and caveats of the study: Four donors showed sharing of approximately 5% of naive CD4 clonotypes.

Details on this clone: Its cognate antigen is unknown.

Germline CDR1 MNHNS, CDR2 SASEGT. V lost 3 bases and J 5 bases, leaving 19 bases between the germline ends. This CDR3 is 16 amino acids long. The sample taken for sequencing was naive CD4+ T cells sorted from blood. Documented subset: CD45RA+ positively selected. The receptor was isolated from a man aged 18 to 35 in good health. This chain joins TRBV6-1 and TRBJ1-2, with D unresolved. The CDR3 sequence is CASSEVRRVLGYGYTF. The CDR3 coding sequence is TGTGCCAGCAGTGAGGTGCGAAGGGTCCTTGGGTATGGCTACACCTTC.